This TCR beta chain was captured in a study of CD8+CD57+ T cells in acquired aplastic anemia. The authors sequenced patients whose flow cytometry had shown CD8+CD57+ cell expansion. The patients, all of them, had severe acquired aplastic anemia. Genomic DNA was employed as the template in profiling TCR beta VDJ and CDR3. One entry per CDR3 protein results from TCRdb running MiXCR on the reads. The top ten clones hold more than 35% of a sample with about 160,000 distinct CDR3 sequences, about 64% of them seen once. This TCR was recovered from a human donor with aplastic anemia. Sequencing was carried out using sorted CD4+, CD8+, or CD8+CD57+ T cells (not recorded which) from PBMCs.

The DNA of the CDR3 is TGTGCCAGCAGTCCGGGCCGATGGGCTTTCTTT. Protein product: CASSPGRWAFF. J is TRBJ1-1 and V is TRBV6-4; unclear D gene. V was clipped by 5 bases and J by 11 bases, with 12 bases between them. The CDR3 totals 11 residues. CDR1 and CDR2 from the germline V gene are MRHNA and SNTAGT.